The 21 T cell receptor beta chains in this list originate from one sample, sequenced in a study of tumor-infiltrating lymphocytes in primary liver carcinoma. Unsorted whole blood served as the source of blood RNA, and germline DNA was extracted as well. TCR beta cDNA was reverse-transcribed from about 550 ng of total RNA. The reaction used a constant-region primer and ProtoScript II reverse transcriptase. Nested multiplex PCR, run for three rounds with slightly modified ARM-PCR, yielded TCR beta libraries. TRBV1-TRBV30 forward primers paired with a C-beta reverse primer were used in the first two PCR rounds, which ran approximately 11 cycles each. A single record per CDR3 protein comes from TCRdb applying MiXCR to the multiplex PCR reads. Of approximately 210,000 distinct CDR3 sequences in the sample, almost 65% were seen once. Sequences were obtained from peripheral blood. The source of these receptors is a woman between 55 and 75 years old with primary liver carcinoma and hepatitis B virus infection.

A note on this clonotype: A much larger clone is a single base away; this may be a read error. This sequence joins TRBV6-1 and TRBJ2-6, with D perhaps TRBD1 (5 bases). The CDR3 is made up of 20 amino acids. Looked up from germline, CDR1 is MNHNS and CDR2 is SASEGT. Written as DNA, the CDR3 is TGTGCCAGCAGTGAATTTTTGGGGCGTCAGGTTTCCTCTAGGGCCAACGTCCTGACTTTC. It encodes CASSEFLGRQVSSRANVLTF.

Only a few counts were recorded for this clonotype. A junction end diverges from the germline sequence, so it may reflect a read error. The V and J genes are TRBV28 and TRBJ2-6, with a weak D call TRBD2 (6 bases). The germline CDR1 and CDR2 sequences are MDHEN and SYDVKM. This CDR3 has 10 amino acids. CDR3 protein: CASRGEVEAF. DNA for the CDR3: TGTGCCAGCAGGGGGGAGGTGGAGGCTTTC.

This clonotype was counted between two and nine times. The chain combines TRBV7-9 with TRBJ1-2; TRBD1 aligns across 9 bases. Trimming at V came to 4 bases and at J to 3 bases, leaving 9 bases not matched to a gene. This CDR3 is built from 16 residues. Germline V gene data show CDR1 as SEHNR and CDR2 as FQNEAQ (reference sequence). CDR3 in DNA: TGTGCCAGCAGCTCAAAACGACAGGGGGTGGACTATGGCTACACCTTC. The encoded protein is CASSSKRQGVDYGYTF. The variable domain in full, completed from reference TRBV7-9 and TRBJ1-2, reads DTGVSQNPRHKITKRGQNVTFRCDPISEHNRLYWYRQTLGQGPEFLTYFQNEAQLEKSRLLSDRFSAERPKGSFSTLEIQRTEQGDSAMYLCASSSKRQGVDYGYTFGSGTRLTVV.

This chain joins TRBV11-2 and TRBJ2-1; D not resolved. This CDR3 has 15 residues. Germline CDR1 is SGHAT and CDR2 is FQNNGV. V lost 3 bases and J lost 11, with 20 bases in between. CDR3 bases: TGTGCCAGCAGCTTCGTAGGGTCGTTGTGGAATAAGCAGTTCTTC. Translation gives CASSFVGSLWNKQFF.

This chain connects TRBV4-1 to TRBJ1-1, with D possibly matching TRBD1 (6 bases). The V gene lost 1 base and the J gene lost 6 bases, with 12 bases spanning the gap. Germline lookup yields CDR1 MGHRA and CDR2 YSYEKL. The CDR3 runs 14 residues. The CDR3: CASSQAWGGPEAFF. DNA for the CDR3: TGCGCCAGCAGCCAAGCATGGGGGGGCCCTGAAGCTTTCTTT.

The J gene is TRBJ2-3, the V gene TRBV6-4; D perhaps matches TRBD1 (6 bases). The germline V and J ends were trimmed by 6 bases and 0 bases, with 10 bases remaining between them. Germline values: CDR1 MRHNA, CDR2 SNTAGT. The CDR3 covers 14 residues. The CDR3 spells CASSMTGSTDTQYF. CDR3 coding DNA: TGTGCCAGCAGCATGACAGGTAGCACAGATACGCAGTATTTT.

A note on this clonotype: This clone may be a read error of a much larger clone one base away. J is TRBJ2-3 and V is TRBV6-1; D gene ambiguous. CDR3 size: 12 residues. Germline lookup yields CDR1 MNHNS and CDR2 SASEGT. Trimming left V 5 bases short and J 11 bases short, with 14 bases between. The CDR3 nucleotides read TGTGCCAGCAGTTACAAGACGGGCAGGCAGTATTTT. Translating it yields CASSYKTGRQYF.

This clonotype turned up a few times. In DNA form, the CDR3 reads TGTGCCAGCAGTTTAGTTTCCGACTCCTACGAGCAGTACTTC. It yields the protein CASSLVSDSYEQYF. V and J are TRBV12-3 or TRBV12-4 and TRBJ2-7; D ambiguous. Trimming took 1 base from V and 0 from J, leaving 7 bases between them. The CDR3 is 14 amino acids.

This rearrangement joins TRBV30 to TRBJ2-3; D may correspond to TRBD1 or TRBD2 (5 bases each). V dropped 7 bases and J dropped 6 bases, with 17 bases sitting between them. Germline V CDR1 and CDR2: GTSNPN, SVGIG (reference sequence). CDR3 size: 13 residues. The CDR3 region is CALKGRHTDTQYF. CDR3 nucleotides: TGTGCCTTGAAGGGACGTCACACGGATACGCAGTATTTT. The complete variable domain, with remaining parts taken from reference TRBV30 and TRBJ2-3, reads SQTIHQWPATLVQPVGSPLSLECTVEGTSNPNLYWYRQAAGRGLQLLFYSVGIGQISSEVPQNLSASRPQDRQFILSSKKLLLSDSGFYLCALKGRHTDTQYFGPGTRLTVL.

This clonotype was counted only a few times. This chain connects TRBV30 to TRBJ1-5; D unresolved. V lost 2 bases and J 1 base, leaving 12 bases between the germline ends. Germline CDR1 GTSNPN, CDR2 SVGIG (reference sequence). This CDR3 comprises 15 residues. The CDR3 DNA reads TGTGCCTGGAGTTGGGGTAGCCTGAGCAATCAGCCCCAGCATTTT. This encodes CAWSWGSLSNQPQHF.

V gene TRBV5-5 combines with J gene TRBJ2-5; 7 bases are shared with TRBD1. Germline CDR1 reads SGHKS; CDR2 reads YYEKEE (reference sequence). There are 15 residues in the CDR3. V shed 3 bases and J 11 bases; nucleotides not matched to a gene: 16. CDR3 sequence: CASSSTDRAPGTQYF. The CDR3 DNA reads TGTGCCAGCAGCTCCACTGACAGGGCCCCCGGGACACAGTACTTC.

This clonotype has ten or more counts. The genes are TRBV6-6 and TRBJ1-5; D remains ambiguous. V lost 0 bases and J lost 7, with 19 bases in between. The CDR3 is 17 amino acids. CDR1 is MNHNY, CDR2 SVGAGI, per germline (reference sequence). This CDR3 is CASSYSSPFAGIQPQHF. CDR3 DNA sequence: TGTGCCAGCAGTTACTCGAGTCCGTTTGCAGGTATCCAGCCCCAGCATTTT.

V is TRBV4-2 and J is TRBJ1-1; 10 bases line up with TRBD1. This CDR3 region has 18 residues. CDR1 is LGHNA, CDR2 YNFKEQ, per germline. Losses at the gene ends were 1 base for V and 6 bases for J; bases not matched to a gene: 14. CDR3 amino acids: CASSQGGPGQGINSEAFF. CDR3 DNA: TGTGCCAGCAGCCAAGGCGGTCCGGGACAGGGGATAAATTCTGAAGCTTTCTTT.

This chain links TRBV18 with TRBJ1-1; tentative D call: TRBD1 (6 bases). The germline V and J ends were trimmed by 5 bases and 11 bases, with 12 bases remaining between them. CDR1 and CDR2 from the germline V gene are KGHSH and LQKENI. The CDR3 runs to 11 residues. The CDR3 protein is CASSVQGHAFF. The CDR3 DNA reads TGTGCCAGCTCAGTCCAGGGGCACGCTTTCTTT.

With respect to this clonotype: One end of the junction fails to match germline, which may point to a read error. The chain carries TRBV11-2 and TRBJ2-2, with 13 bases fitting TRBD2. The germline CDR1 and CDR2 sequences are SGHAT and FQNNGV. This CDR3 is built from 19 residues. CDR3 nucleotides: TGTGCCAACAGACGAGGACTAGCGGGAGTTCGGTTGGGCACCGCGGAGCTGTTTTTT. It encodes CANRRGLAGVRLGTAELFF.

Comment on this clonotype: Possible read error: a much larger clone is one base away. The rearrangement links TRBV5-4 to TRBJ2-3, with D perhaps matching TRBD1 (5 bases). The CDR3 runs 15 residues. Trimming cost V 1 base and J 1 base, with 10 bases left between them. Germline assignment: CDR1 SGHNT and CDR2 YYREEE (reference sequence). CDR3 DNA sequence: TGTGCCAGCAGCTTGTGGACAACCTGCACAGATACGCAGTATTTT. Encoded protein: CASSLWTTCTDTQYF.

This clonotype was picked up many times. In nucleotides, the CDR3 is TGTGCCAGCAGCTACAGCCACAAACTCGGTGGCTACACCTTC. It yields the protein CASSYSHKLGGYTF. V and J are TRBV11-2 and TRBJ1-2; no clear D. This CDR3 is 14 amino acids long. Germline assignment: CDR1 SGHAT and CDR2 FQNNGV. V gave up 4 bases and J gave up 7 bases, with 16 bases separating them.

The chain links TRBV5-1 to TRBJ1-2; a possible D gene is TRBD1 (5 bases). CDR1 and CDR2 (germline): SGHRS, YFSETQ. The CDR3 totals 18 residues. The V end lost 4 bases, the J end lost 6 bases, and 28 bases lay between the germline ends. The CDR3 coding sequence is TGCGCCAGCAGCCCGGGGCACGGACGGGGCCCTTTTCGTGATGGCTACACCTTC. Its protein product is CASSPGHGRGPFRDGYTF. Complete variable domain (other parts from reference TRBV5-1 and TRBJ1-2): KAGVTQTPRYLIKTRGQQVTLSCSPISGHRSVSWYQQTPGQGLQFLFEYFSETQRNKGNFPGRFSGRQFSNSRSEMNVSTLELGDSALYLCASSPGHGRGPFRDGYTFGSGTRLTVV.

This rearrangement joins TRBV19 to TRBJ2-5; 13 positions match TRBD2. J lost 0 bases, V lost 8 bases, and 3 bases had no gene match. The CDR3 loop spans 15 amino acids. Germline-derived CDR1 and CDR2 are LNHDA and SQIVND (reference sequence). CDR3 loop: CASSTSGRYQETQYF. In nucleotides, the CDR3 is TGTGCCAGTTCGACTAGCGGGAGGTACCAAGAGACCCAGTACTTC.

Worth noting for this clonotype: This likely comes from a read error, as the CDR3 has no conserved phenylalanine or tryptophan at its end. The genes are TRBV11-2 and TRBJ2-3, with D unclear. Germline CDR1 is SGHAT and CDR2 is FQNNGV. Trimming removed 2 bases from V and 10 bases from J, with 13 bases in between. The CDR3 runs 13 residues. The CDR3 spells CASSLYRDDAQYI. In nucleotides, the CDR3 is TGTGCCAGCAGCTTATATCGAGATGATGCGCAGTATATT.

The genes are TRBV20-1 and TRBJ2-1, with 12 bases fitting TRBD2. The CDR3 is made up of 16 amino acids. The germline V gene encodes CDR1 DFQATT and CDR2 SNEGSKA (reference sequence). Germline trimming cut 5 bases from V and 6 bases from J; bases unmatched to any gene: 11. The CDR3 sequence: CSAPLYLAGGGNEQFF. The CDR3 DNA is TGCAGTGCTCCCCTCTACCTAGCGGGAGGGGGCAATGAGCAGTTCTTC.